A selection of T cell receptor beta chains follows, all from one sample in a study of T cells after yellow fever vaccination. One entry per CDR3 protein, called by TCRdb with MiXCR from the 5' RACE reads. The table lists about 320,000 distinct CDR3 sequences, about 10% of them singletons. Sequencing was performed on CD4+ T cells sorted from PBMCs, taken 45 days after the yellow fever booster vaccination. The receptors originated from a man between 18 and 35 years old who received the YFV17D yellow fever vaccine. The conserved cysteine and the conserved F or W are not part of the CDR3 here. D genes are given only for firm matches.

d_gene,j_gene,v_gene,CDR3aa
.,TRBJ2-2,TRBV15,ATSRDRGANTGELF
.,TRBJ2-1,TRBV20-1,SARFYEQF
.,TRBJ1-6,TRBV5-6,ASSLWGVENSPLH
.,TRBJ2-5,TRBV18,ASSPTGDKTQY
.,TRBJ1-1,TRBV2,ASSESYRGRMNTEAF
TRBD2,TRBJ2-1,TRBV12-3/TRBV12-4,ASRPSGGNEQF
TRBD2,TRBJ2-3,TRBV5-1,ASREGTSGGQNTQY
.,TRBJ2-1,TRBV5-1,ASSPTGISTVNEQF
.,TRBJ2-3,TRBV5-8,ARAPGQDHSTDTQY
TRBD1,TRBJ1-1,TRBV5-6,ASGGQMNTEAF
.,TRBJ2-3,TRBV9,ASSVGARGTDTQY
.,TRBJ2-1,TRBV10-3,AIASGTYNEQF
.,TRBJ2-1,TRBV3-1,ASSQGAFSYNEQF
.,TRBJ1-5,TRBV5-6,ASSFLPGLNQPQH
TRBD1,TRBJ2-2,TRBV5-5,ASSFPGQGRGTGELF
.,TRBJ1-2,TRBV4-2,ASSQDAGASNYGYT
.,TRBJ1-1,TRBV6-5,ASRVRGTEAF
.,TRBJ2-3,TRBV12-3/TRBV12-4,ASSLFPDRSTDTQY
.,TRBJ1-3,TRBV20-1,SARGTHTIY
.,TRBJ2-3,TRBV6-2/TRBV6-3,ASSYTSGKPHTDTQY
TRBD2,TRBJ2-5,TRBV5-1,ASSLGRASGQETQY
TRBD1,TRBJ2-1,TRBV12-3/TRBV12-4,ASSVWTGDNEQF
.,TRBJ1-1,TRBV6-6,ASSYVGGDTEAF
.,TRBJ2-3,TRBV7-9,ASSPKIDTKRWGATDTQY
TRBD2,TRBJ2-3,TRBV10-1,ASSGRGTSTADTQY
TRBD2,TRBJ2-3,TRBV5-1,ASSTGTSGGTDTQY